The rows below give T cell receptor beta chains drawn from one sample of a study of Graves' ophthalmopathy and Graves' hyperthyroidism. Via MiXCR, TCRdb re-called the multiplex PCR reads, giving one row per CDR3 protein. Here the sample spans 1 million to 1.3 million distinct CDR3 sequences, about two fifths being singletons. Sequenced material: peripheral blood or thyroid tissue (not recorded which). The receptors shown here come from an adult man with Graves' hyperthyroidism. CDR3s include the opening cysteine and the closing phenylalanine or tryptophan. A D gene is named only where the DNA matches it firmly. Not all rows give a size; the values are once, few, many and, for expanded clones, a class.

many	TRBV10-3	TRBD1	TRBJ2-5	TGTGCCACATTGAAGGGGGCCCAAGAGACCCAGTACTTC	CATLKGAQETQYF
-	TRBV3-1	TRBD1	TRBJ2-6	TGTGCCAGCAGCCCCGGGACAGGGCGTGGGGCCAACGTCCTGACTTTC	CASSPGTGRGANVLTF
-	TRBV11-2	-	TRBJ2-7	TGTGCCAGCAGCCAGTACGTCGGTCGATCCTACGAGCAGTACTTC	CASSQYVGRSYEQYF
many	TRBV7-8	-	TRBJ2-5	TGTGCCAGCAGCTTAGGTAGACGTTCGGTAGGAGAGACCCAGTACTTC	CASSLGRRSVGETQYF
many	TRBV2	TRBD1	TRBJ2-5	TGTGCCAGCAGTACAACCGGGACAGGGGGAATACAAGAGACCCAGTACTTC	CASSTTGTGGIQETQYF
-	TRBV20-1	TRBD1	TRBJ1-1	TGCAGTGCTAGAGATCGGGACAGGGGAGGGACTGAAGCTTTCTTT	CSARDRDRGGTEAFF
many	TRBV7-8	-	TRBJ2-2	TGTGCCAGCAGCTTAGCGGGGATGATTCTACGGGAGCTGTTTTTT	CASSLAGMILRELFF
-	TRBV7-9	TRBD1	TRBJ2-7	TGTGCCAGCAGCCCATGGACAGGGACCTACGAGCAGTACTTC	CASSPWTGTYEQYF
many	TRBV28	TRBD2	TRBJ2-7	TGTGCCAGCAGGCCGGGACTAGCGGGTGCCTACGAGCAGTACTTC	CASRPGLAGAYEQYF
many	TRBV12-3/TRBV12-4	-	TRBJ1-1	TGTGCCAGCACCGACGGGATCACTGAAGCTTTCTTT	CASTDGITEAFF
once	TRBV7-9	TRBD1	TRBJ2-7	TGTGCCAGCAGCTTACGGGACAGAGGTCTCTCCTACGAGCAGTACTTC	CASSLRDRGLSYEQYF
-	TRBV25-1	-	TRBJ2-5	TGTGCCAGCAGAGGTATCGTCGAGACCCAGTACTTC	CASRGIVETQYF
-	TRBV28	-	TRBJ1-1	TGTGCCAGCTGGAGGGGACCTTTCTTT	CASWRGPFF
many	TRBV6-5	TRBD1	TRBJ2-7	TGTGCCAGCAGTTGGACAGGGGTGACCTACGAGCAGTACTTC	CASSWTGVTYEQYF
many	TRBV12-3/TRBV12-4	TRBD1	TRBJ1-1	TGTGCCAGCAGTGAACAGGGGGTTACTGAAGCTTTCTTT	CASSEQGVTEAFF
-	TRBV6-5	-	TRBJ2-7	TGTGCCAGCTACGGACGGAGAGCCTACGAGCAGTACTTC	CASYGRRAYEQYF